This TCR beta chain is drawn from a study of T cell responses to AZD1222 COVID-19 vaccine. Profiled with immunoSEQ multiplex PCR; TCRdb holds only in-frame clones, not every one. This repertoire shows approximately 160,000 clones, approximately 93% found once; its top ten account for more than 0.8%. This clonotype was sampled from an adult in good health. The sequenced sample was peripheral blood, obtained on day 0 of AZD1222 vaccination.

CDR3: CASSFGQSFGPQHF. CDR3 coding DNA: TGTGCCAGCAGTTTTGGACAAAGTTTTGGGCCCCAGCATTTT. This chain joins TRBV27 and TRBJ1-5; a possible D gene is TRBD1 (5 bases). Germline V gene lookup returns CDR1 MNHEY and CDR2 SMNVEV (reference sequence). V was cut by 3 bases and J by 9 bases, with 15 bases left in between. The CDR3 totals 14 residues.